A selection of T cell receptor beta chains follows, all from one sample in a study of Graves' ophthalmopathy and Graves' hyperthyroidism. TCRdb independently ran MiXCR on the multiplex PCR reads; one entry per CDR3 protein. Of some 520,000 distinct CDR3 sequences detected, around an eighth appear once; the ten largest clones hold 9.8%. Material: blood. All receptors come from a woman in her thirties with Graves' ophthalmopathy. Each CDR3 is given with its conserved first and last residue. D genes are given only for firm matches. Clone size, where shown, is once, few, many, or a class for clones that have expanded.

>-|many|TRBJ1-5|15|TRBV28
CASSLDSGPNQPQHF
TGTGCCAGCAGTTTAGATTCCGGTCCGAATCAGCCCCAGCATTTT
>-|many|TRBJ1-2|14|TRBV12-3/TRBV12-4
CASSLQGAGYGYTF
TGTGCCAGCAGTCTACAGGGAGCGGGCTATGGCTACACCTTC
>-|many|TRBJ2-7|13|TRBV2
CASYMIRAGEQYF
TGTGCCAGCTACATGATACGGGCGGGGGAGCAGTACTTC
>TRBD1|many|TRBJ2-2|16|TRBV6-5
CASSYGTGANTGELFF
TGTGCCAGCAGTTACGGGACAGGGGCCAACACCGGGGAGCTGTTTTTT
>TRBD1|-|TRBJ1-2|13|TRBV10-3
CATRQGSSGGYTF
TGTGCCACCCGACAGGGGTCGTCGGGTGGCTACACCTTC
>-|many|TRBJ1-1|12|TRBV12-3/TRBV12-4
CASSFGRGEAFF
TGTGCCAGCAGTTTTGGTAGAGGAGAAGCTTTCTTT
>TRBD1|many|TRBJ1-2|15|TRBV7-8
CASSLARGQGYGYTF
TGTGCCAGCAGCTTAGCGCGTGGACAGGGGTATGGCTACACCTTC
>-|many|TRBJ1-6|13|TRBV19
CASSITWASPLHF
TGTGCCAGTAGTATTACCTGGGCTTCACCCCTCCACTTT
>-|many|TRBJ2-5|14|TRBV10-3
CAISVEAAERTQYF
TGTGCCATCAGTGTAGAAGCGGCCGAACGGACCCAGTACTTC
>-|-|TRBJ1-5|15|TRBV6-5
CASLYRHLSNQPQHF
TGTGCCAGCCTTTACAGGCACCTTAGCAATCAGCCCCAGCATTTT
>-|many|TRBJ1-1|16|TRBV6-1
CASSKGTVQRNTEAFF
TGTGCCAGCAGCAAAGGGACTGTTCAGCGAAACACTGAAGCTTTCTTT
>-|-|TRBJ2-5|15|TRBV7-2
CASSLGGLTRETQYF
TGTGCCAGCAGCCTAGGGGGGCTTACTCGGGAGACCCAGTACTTC
>TRBD1|many|TRBJ2-7|21|TRBV28
CASSSVGWYLRDSFFMDEQYF
TGTGCCAGCAGTTCTGTCGGTTGGTACCTCCGGGACAGTTTTTTCATGGACGAGCAGTACTTC
>-|many|TRBJ2-2|15|TRBV12-3/TRBV12-4
CASRQGTTFTGELSF
TGTGCCAGCAGACAGGGCACAACGTTCACCGGGGAGCTGTCTTTT
>-|many|TRBJ1-1|14|TRBV6-1
CASSIRGLNTEAFF
TGTGCCAGCAGTATCAGGGGATTGAACACTGAAGCTTTCTTT
>TRBD1|many|TRBJ1-5|17|TRBV24-1
CATSPNPRDRSNQPQHF
TGTGCCACCAGTCCTAACCCCCGGGACAGAAGCAATCAGCCCCAGCATTTT
>-|many|TRBJ2-7|14|TRBV20-1
CSAPPGGQSYEQYF
TGCAGTGCTCCTCCAGGCGGGCAGTCCTACGAGCAGTACTTC
>TRBD1|many|TRBJ1-5|14|TRBV4-2
CASSRQTGPQPQHF
TGTGCCAGCAGCAGACAGACAGGGCCGCAGCCCCAGCATTTT
>TRBD2|many|TRBJ2-4|17|TRBV12-3/TRBV12-4
CASSLGWVAGGGNIQYF
TGTGCCAGCAGTTTAGGATGGGTAGCGGGAGGCGGGAACATTCAGTACTTC
>-|many|TRBJ1-6|15|TRBV6-5
CASSYSNRVNSPLHF
TGTGCCAGCAGTTACTCGAACAGGGTAAATTCACCCCTCCACTTT
>-|many|TRBJ1-1|14|TRBV9
CASSVGLLNTEAFF
TGTGCCAGCAGCGTTGGCCTTCTGAACACTGAAGCTTTCTTT
>-|many|TRBJ2-5|16|TRBV5-4
CASSSAGNPAQETQYF
TGTGCCAGCAGCTCGGCGGGAAACCCAGCGCAAGAGACCCAGTACTTC
>-|few|TRBJ1-2|12|TRBV30
CAFGGTAGGYTF
TGTGCCTTCGGGGGGACCGCGGGGGGCTACACCTTC
>-|-|TRBJ2-2|13|TRBV24-1
CATSQLNTGELFF
TGTGCCACGTCGCAGCTAAACACCGGGGAGCTGTTTTTT
>TRBD1|few|TRBJ1-1|13|TRBV30
CAFQGASDTEAFF
TGTGCCTTCCAGGGGGCTAGTGACACTGAAGCTTTCTTT
>-|many|TRBJ2-7|14|TRBV3-1
CASSQGARTYEQYF
TGTGCCAGCAGCCAAGGAGCCCGGACCTACGAGCAGTACTTC
>-|many|TRBJ2-7|15|TRBV6-5
CASSYSGDVSYEQYF
TGTGCCAGCAGTTACTCGGGAGACGTCTCCTACGAGCAGTACTTC
>TRBD1|few|TRBJ2-5|13|TRBV20-1
CSAIHRGQETQYF
TGCAGTGCCATCCACAGGGGGCAGGAGACCCAGTACTTC
>TRBD1|many|TRBJ1-6|15|TRBV6-5
CASSYDRELGSPLHF
TGTGCCAGCAGTTACGACAGGGAGTTGGGTTCACCCCTCCACTTT
>-|many|TRBJ2-5|15|TRBV10-1
CASSESKGRGETQYF
TGCGCCAGCAGTGAGTCGAAAGGAAGGGGAGAGACCCAGTACTTC
>TRBD1|many|TRBJ1-1|16|TRBV27
CASSLGQGTANTEAFF
TGTGCCAGCAGTTTGGGACAGGGGACAGCGAACACTGAAGCTTTCTTT
>-|many|TRBJ1-6|13|TRBV7-8
CASSPMQNSPLHF
TGTGCCAGCAGCCCGATGCAAAATTCACCCCTCCACTTT
>-|many|TRBJ1-6|14|TRBV11-2
CASSLEGGNSPLHF
TGTGCCAGCAGCTTAGAGGGGGGGAATTCACCCCTCCACTTT
>TRBD2|many|TRBJ2-2|15|TRBV7-8
CASRGGGRDGGELFF
TGTGCCAGCAGAGGAGGCGGGAGAGATGGCGGGGAGCTGTTTTTT
>TRBD1|many|TRBJ1-5|14|TRBV4-1
CASSQGGGWQPQHF
TGCGCCAGCAGCCAAGGAGGGGGCTGGCAGCCCCAGCATTTT
>-|many|TRBJ2-4|16|TRBV18
CASSPDRTVAKNIQYF
TGTGCCAGCTCACCGGACAGAACCGTAGCCAAAAACATTCAGTACTTC
>TRBD1|many|TRBJ1-1|18|TRBV6-2/TRBV6-3
CASSRPPTYRGGNTEAFF
TGTGCCAGCAGTCGCCCGCCAACGTACAGGGGTGGGAACACTGAAGCTTTCTTT
>-|many|TRBJ1-2|13|TRBV20-1
CSAGDDGFYGYTF
TGCAGTGCGGGGGACGATGGATTCTATGGCTACACCTTC
>-|many|TRBJ1-1|15|TRBV10-3
CAISEDRTMNTEAFF
TGTGCCATCAGTGAGGACAGAACCATGAACACTGAAGCTTTCTTT
>-|-|TRBJ1-6|13|TRBV29-1
CSVQEGSKNTLHF
TGCAGCGTCCAAGAGGGGTCCAAAAACACCCTCCACTTT